This TCR beta chain was profiled in a study of T-cell memory formation after mild COVID-19. Study-level points and caveats: For second-wave clones that peaked at day 37, SARS-CoV-2 specificity went unverified. Balance between CD4 and CD8 was seen in clones contracting day 15 to 85, and a CD4+ lean was seen in later expanders.

CDR1 is SGDLS, CDR2 YYNGEE, per germline. V lost 3 bases to trimming and J lost 8 bases; unmatched junction nucleotides: 13. The CDR3 covers 16 residues. This clonotype was detected a few times. Its antigen remains unknown. Constant-segment-primed 5'RACE gave TCR alpha and TCR beta cDNA libraries with sample barcodes and UMIs. TCRdb reanalysed the 5' RACE reads using MiXCR and keeps one entry per CDR3 protein. The table has around 390,000 distinct CDR3 sequences, roughly 15% seen once; the top ten hold 20% to 25%. The sample was PBMCs or a T cell subset sorted from them (not recorded which). The TCR was taken from a man aged 18-30 years who had mild COVID-19 (a few samples of this study predate the infection). Cell type and time point are not known. The J gene is TRBJ2-1, the V gene TRBV9, with 8 bases fitting TRBD2. The CDR3 loop is CASSAGGPISRYEQFF. Written as DNA, the CDR3 is TGTGCCAGCAGCGCGGGGGGGCCGATTTCGCGGTATGAGCAGTTCTTC.